Listed below are T cell receptor beta chains from one sample, sequenced in a study of OX40 agonist ivuxolimab in advanced cancers. Clones were sequenced by immunoSEQ multiplex PCR, and TCRdb holds only the in-frame ones, with some missing. In the table there are around 77,000 clones, more than 90% of which are singletons. This sample comprised CD4+ or CD8+ T cells sorted from blood, obtained in a trial of the OX40 agonist ivuxolimab. These receptors came from an adult with an advanced solid tumor such as melanoma, head and neck, liver or kidney cancer. Each CDR3 is given with its conserved first and last residue. Each record gives: J gene, clone size, D gene, V gene, CDR3 DNA, CDR3 protein. A D gene is named only where the DNA matches it firmly. Clone size is stated in some rows and not others, as once, few, many or a class when expanded.

J: TRBJ2-5
size: .
D: .
V: TRBV21-1
DNA: TGTGCCAGCAGCACGAGAACAGATCAAGAGACCCAGTACTTC
CDR3: CASSTRTDQETQYF

J: TRBJ1-5
size: .
D: .
V: TRBV7-3
DNA: TGTGCCAGCAGCCGCAGGGATCAGCCCCAGCATTTT
CDR3: CASSRRDQPQHF

J: TRBJ1-2
size: .
D: .
V: TRBV6-5
DNA: TGTGCCAGCAGTTCCTTTAATGGCTACACCTTC
CDR3: CASSSFNGYTF

J: TRBJ2-2
size: .
D: TRBD1
V: TRBV5-1
DNA: TGCGCCAGCAGCTTTAGGACAGGGTTGGCCGGGGAGCTGTTTTTT
CDR3: CASSFRTGLAGELFF

J: TRBJ2-5
size: few
D: .
V: TRBV5-4
DNA: TGTGCCAGCAGAGGGAGGGGGCTGGAGACCCAGTACTTC
CDR3: CASRGRGLETQYF

J: TRBJ1-2
size: .
D: TRBD1
V: TRBV28
DNA: TGTGCCAGCAGCCAGACAGGGCGCGATGGCTACACCTTC
CDR3: CASSQTGRDGYTF

J: TRBJ2-5
size: .
D: .
V: TRBV19
DNA: TGTGCCAGTAGTATAGGCGGCAGCTTCCAAGAGACCCAGTACTTC
CDR3: CASSIGGSFQETQYF

J: TRBJ1-5
size: .
D: TRBD1
V: TRBV18
DNA: TGTGCCAGCTCACCCGACAGGGGCCAGCCCCAGCATTTT
CDR3: CASSPDRGQPQHF

J: TRBJ2-3
size: few
D: TRBD1
V: TRBV5-1
DNA: TGCGCCAGCAGTTTTGGGCTACAGGGGCTCACAGATACGCAGTATTTT
CDR3: CASSFGLQGLTDTQYF

J: TRBJ2-5
size: .
D: .
V: TRBV7-9
DNA: TGTGCCAGCAGCCCCCGGGTCCCGGGGGAAGAGACCCAGTACTTC
CDR3: CASSPRVPGEETQYF

J: TRBJ2-7
size: .
D: TRBD1
V: TRBV6-1
DNA: TGTGCCAGCAGTCGACAGACAGGGGGCCAGGACGAGCAGTACTTC
CDR3: CASSRQTGGQDEQYF

J: TRBJ2-7
size: .
D: .
V: TRBV5-5
DNA: TGTGCCAGCAGTCGTACCGACACCCCCTACGAGCAGTACTTC
CDR3: CASSRTDTPYEQYF

J: TRBJ2-2
size: .
D: .
V: TRBV7-2
DNA: TGTGCCAGCAGCTTAATGCTAGCGCCGAACACCGGGGAGCTGTTTTTT
CDR3: CASSLMLAPNTGELFF

J: TRBJ2-3
size: .
D: .
V: TRBV4-3
DNA: TGCGCCAGCAGCTACACCCGTGCTCCAGATACGCAGTATTTT
CDR3: CASSYTRAPDTQYF

J: TRBJ1-1
size: .
D: .
V: TRBV6-5
DNA: TGTGCCAGCAGTTACCTCATGGGGACTGAAGCTTTCTTT
CDR3: CASSYLMGTEAFF

J: TRBJ1-1
size: .
D: TRBD1
V: TRBV28
DNA: TGTGCCAGCAGGGGAGGGACAGTGAACACTGAAGCTTTCTTT
CDR3: CASRGGTVNTEAFF

J: TRBJ1-5
size: .
D: .
V: TRBV6-4
DNA: TGTGCCAGCAGTGACCCCCCGTATAGCAATCAGCCCCAGCATTTT
CDR3: CASSDPPYSNQPQHF

J: TRBJ2-7
size: .
D: .
V: TRBV25-1
DNA: TGTGCCAGCAGTGTCAACGAGCAGTACTTC
CDR3: CASSVNEQYF

J: TRBJ2-3
size: .
D: .
V: TRBV21-1
DNA: TGTGCCACAATTGGGCAGGGCACAGATACGCAGTATTTT
CDR3: CATIGQGTDTQYF

J: TRBJ2-3
size: .
D: TRBD2
V: TRBV2
DNA: TGTGCCAGCAGTGACCTTAGCGGGGGCACAGATACGCAGTATTTT
CDR3: CASSDLSGGTDTQYF

J: TRBJ2-3
size: .
D: .
V: TRBV6-1
DNA: TGTGCCAGCAGTGAACGGTTTTTTAATTGGGATTTT
CDR3: CASSERFFNWDF

J: TRBJ2-1
size: few
D: TRBD2
V: TRBV19
DNA: TGTGCCAGTAGTCCAGGGACTAGCGGGAGGGTCAATGAGCAGTTCTTC
CDR3: CASSPGTSGRVNEQFF

J: TRBJ1-5
size: .
D: .
V: TRBV6-1
DNA: TGTGCCAGCAGAGCGACAGGTTATCAGCCCCAGCATTTT
CDR3: CASRATGYQPQHF

J: TRBJ2-1
size: .
D: TRBD2
V: TRBV7-3
DNA: TGTGCCAGCAGCCCCCGGCCGCTAGCGGGGACCGGTGGTCAGCAGTTCTTC
CDR3: CASSPRPLAGTGGQQFF

J: TRBJ1-2
size: .
D: .
V: TRBV14
DNA: TGTGCCAGCAGCCACATCCCGACAGCTAACTATGGCTACACCTTC
CDR3: CASSHIPTANYGYTF

J: TRBJ2-3
size: .
D: .
V: TRBV5-1
DNA: TGCGCCAGCAGCACCAGCGATGGCACAGATACGCAGTATTTT
CDR3: CASSTSDGTDTQYF

J: TRBJ2-3
size: .
D: TRBD1
V: TRBV28
DNA: TGTGCCAGCAGGACAGGGTCCCGGACAGATACGCAGTATTTT
CDR3: CASRTGSRTDTQYF

J: TRBJ1-1
size: .
D: .
V: TRBV5-1
DNA: TGCGCCAGCAGCCAGATGGGGGCAATCGGGGAAGCTTTCTTT
CDR3: CASSQMGAIGEAFF

J: TRBJ2-2
size: .
D: .
V: TRBV7-9
DNA: TGTGCCAGCAGCCGTACAAATCCCGGGGAGCTGTTTTTT
CDR3: CASSRTNPGELFF

J: TRBJ2-4
size: once
D: .
V: TRBV2
DNA: TGTGCCAGCAGTGAAGTACGAGGAGGTGGCGTCAAAAACATTCAGTACTTC
CDR3: CASSEVRGGGVKNIQYF

J: TRBJ2-7
size: .
D: .
V: TRBV7-2
DNA: TGTGCCAGCAGCTTAGCTTCCCGGGAGCAGTACTTC
CDR3: CASSLASREQYF

J: TRBJ2-5
size: .
D: .
V: TRBV7-2
DNA: TGTGCCAGCAGCCCAATAACAGGTCAAGAGACCCAGTACTTC
CDR3: CASSPITGQETQYF

J: TRBJ1-1
size: .
D: TRBD1
V: TRBV4-1
DNA: TGCGCCAGCAGCCCGAACTCCGGGACCCAGGGGGCTGAAGCTTTCTTT
CDR3: CASSPNSGTQGAEAFF

J: TRBJ2-1
size: .
D: TRBD2
V: TRBV4-1
DNA: TGCGCCAGCACCCGACTAGCGGGAGTGAATGAGCAGTTCTTC
CDR3: CASTRLAGVNEQFF

J: TRBJ1-3
size: .
D: .
V: TRBV7-9
DNA: TGTGCCAGCAGCTTAGGTGGCTCTGGAAACACCATATATTTT
CDR3: CASSLGGSGNTIYF

J: TRBJ1-1
size: .
D: .
V: TRBV6-5
DNA: TGTGCCAGCAGTTACGGGGGGTCGGGCACTGAAGCTTTCTTT
CDR3: CASSYGGSGTEAFF

J: TRBJ2-3
size: .
D: .
V: TRBV5-5
DNA: TGTGCCAGCAGCCGAGGAAGCACAGATACGCAGTATTTT
CDR3: CASSRGSTDTQYF

J: TRBJ2-1
size: .
D: TRBD2
V: TRBV7-2
DNA: TGTGCCAGCAGCTTTTCCGGGACTAGCGGGCGCGGCCCGAACAATGAGCAGTTCTTC
CDR3: CASSFSGTSGRGPNNEQFF

J: TRBJ2-1
size: .
D: TRBD2
V: TRBV2
DNA: TGTGCCAGCAGTGGGACTAGCGGGAGCCGGTACTACAATGAGCAGTTCTTC
CDR3: CASSGTSGSRYYNEQFF

J: TRBJ1-1
size: .
D: .
V: TRBV29-1
DNA: TGCAGCGTTGAAAAGGGGCGGGGTGGCACTGAAGCTTTCTTT
CDR3: CSVEKGRGGTEAFF

J: TRBJ2-1
size: .
D: .
V: TRBV19
DNA: TGTGCCAGTAGCCCCCGCGGGGCGGGGCATAGGTTCTTC
CDR3: CASSPRGAGHRFF

J: TRBJ1-1
size: .
D: .
V: TRBV20-1
DNA: TGCAGTGCTAGAGAAGAGGGACAAGCTTTCTTT
CDR3: CSAREEGQAFF

J: TRBJ1-5
size: once
D: .
V: TRBV2
DNA: TGTGCCAGCAGTGCAGGGACCGTGAATCAGCCCCAGCATTTT
CDR3: CASSAGTVNQPQHF

J: TRBJ1-2
size: .
D: TRBD1
V: TRBV5-1
DNA: TGCGCCAGCAGCTTACACAGGGGGACAAACTATGGCTACACCTTC
CDR3: CASSLHRGTNYGYTF

J: TRBJ1-4
size: .
D: .
V: TRBV12-1
DNA: TGTGCCAGCAGCCCTCGGGGGGGCGGTGAAAAACTGTTTTTT
CDR3: CASSPRGGGEKLFF

J: TRBJ2-1
size: .
D: .
V: TRBV7-7
DNA: TGTGCTAGCAGCCAACGCACCGGGACTCCATACAATGAGCAGTTCTTC
CDR3: CASSQRTGTPYNEQFF

J: TRBJ2-7
size: .
D: TRBD2
V: TRBV7-4
DNA: TGTGCCAGCAGCTTTTTTCAGCGGGAGAGTAGTGGCGAGCAGTACTTC
CDR3: CASSFFQRESSGEQYF

J: TRBJ2-7
size: .
D: .
V: TRBV15
DNA: TGTGCCACCAGCAGAGTGGGCTCCTACGAGCAGTACTTC
CDR3: CATSRVGSYEQYF

J: TRBJ1-2
size: .
D: .
V: TRBV29-1
DNA: TGCAGCGTTGTCCCCCGGGGGCAGGGTGGCTACACCTTC
CDR3: CSVVPRGQGGYTF